One sample yielded the 2 T cell receptor beta chains listed below, sequenced in a study of ipilimumab plus nivolumab after autologous stem cell transplantation. Only in-frame clones appear in the TCRdb table, and some are missing; sequencing was by immunoSEQ multiplex PCR. Of 40,000 to 45,000 clones listed, around 92% are singletons. The source material was PBMCs, sampled in a trial of ipilimumab plus nivolumab as post-transplant consolidation. These receptors came from a male donor with multiple myeloma.

The rearrangement links TRBV7-9 to TRBJ2-1; perhaps TRBD2 as D (5 bases). The CDR3 is 15 residues long. V dropped 3 bases and J dropped 4 bases, with 13 bases sitting between them. In germline, CDR1 is SEHNR, CDR2 FQNEAQ (reference sequence). CDR3 loop: CASSFELAEYNEQFF. The CDR3 coding sequence is TGTGCCAGCAGCTTCGAGCTAGCAGAATACAATGAGCAGTTCTTC.

This rearrangement joins TRBV7-2 to TRBJ2-3; no definite D call. The CDR3 consists of 17 residues. V lost 3 bases to trimming and J lost 1 base, with 17 bases between them. The V gene's germline CDR1 is SGHTA and CDR2 FQGNSA. For the CDR3, the DNA is TGTGCCAGCAGCTTCGTCGCCCGCAACCCGGGCACAGATACGCAGTATTTT. Protein product: CASSFVARNPGTDTQYF.